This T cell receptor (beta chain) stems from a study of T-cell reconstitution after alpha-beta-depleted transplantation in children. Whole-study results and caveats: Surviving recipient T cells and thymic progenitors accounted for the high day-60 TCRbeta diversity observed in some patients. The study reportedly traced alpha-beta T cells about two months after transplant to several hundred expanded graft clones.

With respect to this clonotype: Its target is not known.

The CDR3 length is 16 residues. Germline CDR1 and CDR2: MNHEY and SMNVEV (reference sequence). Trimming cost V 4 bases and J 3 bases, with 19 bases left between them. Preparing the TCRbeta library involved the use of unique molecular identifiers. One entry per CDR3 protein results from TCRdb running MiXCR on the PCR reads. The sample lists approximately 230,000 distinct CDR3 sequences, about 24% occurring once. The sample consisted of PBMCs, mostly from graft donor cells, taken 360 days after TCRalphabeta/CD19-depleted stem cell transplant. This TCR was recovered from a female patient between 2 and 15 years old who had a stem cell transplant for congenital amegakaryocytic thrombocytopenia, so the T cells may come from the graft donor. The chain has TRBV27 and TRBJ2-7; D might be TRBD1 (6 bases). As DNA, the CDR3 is TGTGCCAGCAGTTCGACAAAGGGGGTCCCCTTCTACGAGCAGTACTTC. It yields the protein CASSSTKGVPFYEQYF.